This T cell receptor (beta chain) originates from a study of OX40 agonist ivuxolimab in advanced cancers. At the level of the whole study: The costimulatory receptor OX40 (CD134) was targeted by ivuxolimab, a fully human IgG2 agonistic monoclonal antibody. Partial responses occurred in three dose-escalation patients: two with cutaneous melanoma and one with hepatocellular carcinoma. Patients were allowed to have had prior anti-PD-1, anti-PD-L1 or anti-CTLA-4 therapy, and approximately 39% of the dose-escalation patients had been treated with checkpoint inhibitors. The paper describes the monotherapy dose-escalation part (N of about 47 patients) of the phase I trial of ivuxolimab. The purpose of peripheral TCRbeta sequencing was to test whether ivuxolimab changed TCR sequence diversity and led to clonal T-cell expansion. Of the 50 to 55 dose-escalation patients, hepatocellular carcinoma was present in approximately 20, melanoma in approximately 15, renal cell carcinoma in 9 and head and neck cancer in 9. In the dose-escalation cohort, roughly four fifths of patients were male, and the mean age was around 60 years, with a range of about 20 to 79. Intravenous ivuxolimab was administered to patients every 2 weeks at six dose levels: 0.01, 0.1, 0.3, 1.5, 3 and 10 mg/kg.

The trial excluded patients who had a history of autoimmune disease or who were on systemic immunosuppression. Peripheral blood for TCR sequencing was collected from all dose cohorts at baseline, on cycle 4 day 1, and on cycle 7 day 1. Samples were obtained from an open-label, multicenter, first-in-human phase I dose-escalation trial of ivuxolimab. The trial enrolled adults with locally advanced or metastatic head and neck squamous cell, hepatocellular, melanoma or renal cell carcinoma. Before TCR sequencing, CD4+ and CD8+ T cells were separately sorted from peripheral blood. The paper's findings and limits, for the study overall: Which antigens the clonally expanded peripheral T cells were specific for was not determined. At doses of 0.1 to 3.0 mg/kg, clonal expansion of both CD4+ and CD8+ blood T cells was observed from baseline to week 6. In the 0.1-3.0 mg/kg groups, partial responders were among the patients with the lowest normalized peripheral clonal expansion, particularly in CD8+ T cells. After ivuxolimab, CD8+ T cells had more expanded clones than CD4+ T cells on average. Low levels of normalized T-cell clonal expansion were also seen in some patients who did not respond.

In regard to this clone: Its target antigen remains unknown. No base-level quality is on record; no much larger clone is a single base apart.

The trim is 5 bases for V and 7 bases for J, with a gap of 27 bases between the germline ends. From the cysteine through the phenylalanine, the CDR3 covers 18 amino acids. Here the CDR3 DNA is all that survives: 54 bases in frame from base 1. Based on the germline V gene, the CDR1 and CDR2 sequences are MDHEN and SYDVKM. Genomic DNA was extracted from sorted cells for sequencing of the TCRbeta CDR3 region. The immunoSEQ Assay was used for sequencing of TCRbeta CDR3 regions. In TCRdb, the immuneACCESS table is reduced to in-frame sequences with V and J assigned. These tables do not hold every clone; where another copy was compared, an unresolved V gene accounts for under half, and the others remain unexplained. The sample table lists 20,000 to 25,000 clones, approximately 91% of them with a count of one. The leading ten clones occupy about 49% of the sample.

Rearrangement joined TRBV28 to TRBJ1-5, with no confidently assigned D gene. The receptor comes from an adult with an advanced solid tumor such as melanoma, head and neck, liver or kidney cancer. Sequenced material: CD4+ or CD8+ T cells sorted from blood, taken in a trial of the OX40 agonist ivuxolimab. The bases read TGTGCCAGCAGTCCGCGCGGTTTTCCGGCGGAAATGGGCCAGCCCCAGCATTTT. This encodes CASSPRGFPAEMGQPQHF.